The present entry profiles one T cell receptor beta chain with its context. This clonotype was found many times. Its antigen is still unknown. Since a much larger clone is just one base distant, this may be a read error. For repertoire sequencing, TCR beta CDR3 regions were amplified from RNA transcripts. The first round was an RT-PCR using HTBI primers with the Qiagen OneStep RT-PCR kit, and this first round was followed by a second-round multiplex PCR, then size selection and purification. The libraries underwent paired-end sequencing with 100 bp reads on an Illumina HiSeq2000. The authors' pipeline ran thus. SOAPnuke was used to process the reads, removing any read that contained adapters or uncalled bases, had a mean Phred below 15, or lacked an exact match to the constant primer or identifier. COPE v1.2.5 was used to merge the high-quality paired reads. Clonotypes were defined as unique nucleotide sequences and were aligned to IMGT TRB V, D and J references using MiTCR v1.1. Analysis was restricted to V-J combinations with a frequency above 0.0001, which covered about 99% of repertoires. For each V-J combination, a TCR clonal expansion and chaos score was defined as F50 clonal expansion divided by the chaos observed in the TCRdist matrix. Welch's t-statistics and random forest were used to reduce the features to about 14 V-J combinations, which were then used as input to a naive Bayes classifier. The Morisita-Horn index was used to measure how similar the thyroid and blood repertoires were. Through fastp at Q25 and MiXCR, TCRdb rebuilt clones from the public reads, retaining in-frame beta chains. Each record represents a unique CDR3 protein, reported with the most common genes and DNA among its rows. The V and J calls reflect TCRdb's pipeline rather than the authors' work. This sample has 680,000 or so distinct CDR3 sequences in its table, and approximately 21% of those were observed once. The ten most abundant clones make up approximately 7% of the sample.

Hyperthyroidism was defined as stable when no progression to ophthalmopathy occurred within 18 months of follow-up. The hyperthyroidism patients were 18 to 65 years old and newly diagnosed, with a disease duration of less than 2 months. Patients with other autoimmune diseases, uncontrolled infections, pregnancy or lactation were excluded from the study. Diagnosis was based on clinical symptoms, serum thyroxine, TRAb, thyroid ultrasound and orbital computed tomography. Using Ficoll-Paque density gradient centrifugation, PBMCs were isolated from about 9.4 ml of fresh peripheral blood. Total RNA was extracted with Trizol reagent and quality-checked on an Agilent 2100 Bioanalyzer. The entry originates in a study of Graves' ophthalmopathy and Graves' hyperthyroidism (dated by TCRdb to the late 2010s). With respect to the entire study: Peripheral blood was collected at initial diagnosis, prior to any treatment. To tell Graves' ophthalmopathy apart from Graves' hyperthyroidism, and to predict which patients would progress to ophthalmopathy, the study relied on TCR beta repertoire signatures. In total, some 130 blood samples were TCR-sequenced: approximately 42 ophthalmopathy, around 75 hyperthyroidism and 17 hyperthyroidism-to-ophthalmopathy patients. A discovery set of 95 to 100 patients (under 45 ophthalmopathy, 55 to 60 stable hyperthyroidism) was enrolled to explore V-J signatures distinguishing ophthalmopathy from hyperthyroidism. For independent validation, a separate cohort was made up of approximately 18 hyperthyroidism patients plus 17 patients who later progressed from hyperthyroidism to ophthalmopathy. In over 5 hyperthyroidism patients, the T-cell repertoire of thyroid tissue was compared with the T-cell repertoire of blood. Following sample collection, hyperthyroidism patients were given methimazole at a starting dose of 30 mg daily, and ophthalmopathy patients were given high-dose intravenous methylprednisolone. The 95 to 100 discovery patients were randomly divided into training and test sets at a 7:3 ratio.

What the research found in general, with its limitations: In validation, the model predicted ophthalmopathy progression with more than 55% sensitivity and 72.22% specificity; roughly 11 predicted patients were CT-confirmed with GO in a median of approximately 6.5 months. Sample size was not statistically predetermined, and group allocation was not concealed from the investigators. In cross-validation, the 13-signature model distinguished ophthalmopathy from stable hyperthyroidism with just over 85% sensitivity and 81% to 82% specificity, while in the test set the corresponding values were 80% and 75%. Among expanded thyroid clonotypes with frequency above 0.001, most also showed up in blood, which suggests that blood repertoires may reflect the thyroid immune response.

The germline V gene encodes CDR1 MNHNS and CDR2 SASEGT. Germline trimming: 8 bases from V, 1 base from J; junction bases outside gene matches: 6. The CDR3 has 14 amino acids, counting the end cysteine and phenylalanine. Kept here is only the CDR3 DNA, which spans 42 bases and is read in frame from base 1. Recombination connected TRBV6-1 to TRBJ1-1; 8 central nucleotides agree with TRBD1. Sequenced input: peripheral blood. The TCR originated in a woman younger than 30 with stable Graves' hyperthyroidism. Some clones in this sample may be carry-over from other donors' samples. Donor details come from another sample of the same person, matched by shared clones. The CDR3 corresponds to CASGTTGANTEAFF. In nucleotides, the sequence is TGTGCCAGCGGTACGACAGGGGCGAACACTGAAGCTTTCTTT.